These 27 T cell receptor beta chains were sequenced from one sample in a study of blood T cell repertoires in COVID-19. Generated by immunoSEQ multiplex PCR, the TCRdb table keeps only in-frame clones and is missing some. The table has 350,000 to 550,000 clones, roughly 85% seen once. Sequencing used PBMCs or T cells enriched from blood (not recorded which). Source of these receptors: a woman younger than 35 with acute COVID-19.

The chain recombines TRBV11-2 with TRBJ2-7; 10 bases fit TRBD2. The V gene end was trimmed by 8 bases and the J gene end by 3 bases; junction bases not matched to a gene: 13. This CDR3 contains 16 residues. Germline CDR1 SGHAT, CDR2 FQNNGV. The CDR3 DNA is TGTGCCAGCCGACCGTTAGCGGGGGGCAAATTCTACGAGCAGTACTTC. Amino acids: CASRPLAGGKFYEQYF.

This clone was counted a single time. The CDR3 bases are TGTGCCAGCCCCTCGGTGTATACCCCCCCGAACACTGAAGCTTTCTTT. Residues: CASPSVYTPPNTEAFF. V is TRBV5-8 and J is TRBJ1-1; D is uncertain. V was shortened by 7 bases and J by 1 base, with 20 bases between the two germline ends. From germline, CDR1 is SGHTS and CDR2 YDEGEE. The CDR3 runs 16 residues. Variable domain in full (rest from reference TRBV5-8 and TRBJ1-1): EAGVTQSPTHLIKTRGQQATLRCSPISGHTSVYWYQQALGLGLQFLLWYDEGEERNRGNFPPRFSGRQFPNYSSELNVNALELEDSALYLCASPSVYTPPNTEAFFGQGTRLTVV.

The CDR3 bases are TGTGCCAGCAGCGGACTCCCGACAACCTACAATGAGCAGTTCTTC. This gives the protein CASSGLPTTYNEQFF. The chain is built from TRBV2 and TRBJ2-1; a weak D match, TRBD2 (5 bases). The V gene lost 6 bases and the J gene lost 2 bases, with 14 bases spanning the gap. There are 15 residues in the CDR3. Germline CDR1 SNHLY, CDR2 FYNNEI.

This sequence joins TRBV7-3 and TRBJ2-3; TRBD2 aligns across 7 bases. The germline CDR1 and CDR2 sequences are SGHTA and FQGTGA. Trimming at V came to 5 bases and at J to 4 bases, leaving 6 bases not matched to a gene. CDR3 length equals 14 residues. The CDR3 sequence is CASSTRLAADTQYF. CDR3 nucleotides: TGTGCCAGCAGCACCCGACTAGCCGCAGATACGCAGTATTTT.

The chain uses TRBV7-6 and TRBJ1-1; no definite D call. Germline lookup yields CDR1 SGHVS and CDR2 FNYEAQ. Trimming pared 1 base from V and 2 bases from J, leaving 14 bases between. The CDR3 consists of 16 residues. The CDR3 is CASSLESMDSNTEAFF. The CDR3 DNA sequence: TGTGCCAGCAGCTTAGAATCCATGGACTCTAACACTGAAGCTTTCTTT.

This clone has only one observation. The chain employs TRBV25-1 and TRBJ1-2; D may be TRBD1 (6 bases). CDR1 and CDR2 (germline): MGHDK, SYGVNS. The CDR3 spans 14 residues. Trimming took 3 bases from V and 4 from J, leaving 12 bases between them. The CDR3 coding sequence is TGTGCCAGCAGTGATTTTGACAGGACCTATGGCTACACCTTC. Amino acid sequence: CASSDFDRTYGYTF.

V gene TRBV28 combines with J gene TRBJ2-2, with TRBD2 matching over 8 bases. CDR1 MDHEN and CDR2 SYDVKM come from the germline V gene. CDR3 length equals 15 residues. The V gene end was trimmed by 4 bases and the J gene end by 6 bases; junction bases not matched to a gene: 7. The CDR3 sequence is CASSSPRGGAGELFF. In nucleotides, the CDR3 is TGTGCCAGCAGTTCCCCCCGGGGGGGGGCCGGGGAGCTGTTTTTT.

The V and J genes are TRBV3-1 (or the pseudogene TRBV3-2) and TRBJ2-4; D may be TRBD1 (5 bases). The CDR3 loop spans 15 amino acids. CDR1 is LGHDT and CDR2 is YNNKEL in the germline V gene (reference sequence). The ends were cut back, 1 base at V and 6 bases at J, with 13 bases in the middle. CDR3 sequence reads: CASSQGRGLGNIQYF. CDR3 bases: TGTGCCAGCAGCCAAGGAAGGGGCCTCGGAAACATTCAGTACTTC.

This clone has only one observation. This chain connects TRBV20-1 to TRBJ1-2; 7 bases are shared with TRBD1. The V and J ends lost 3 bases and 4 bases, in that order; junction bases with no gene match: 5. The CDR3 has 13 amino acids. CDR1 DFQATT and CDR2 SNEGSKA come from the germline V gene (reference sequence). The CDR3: CSASDRVGYGYTF. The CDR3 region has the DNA TGCAGTGCTAGTGACAGGGTAGGCTATGGCTACACCTTC.

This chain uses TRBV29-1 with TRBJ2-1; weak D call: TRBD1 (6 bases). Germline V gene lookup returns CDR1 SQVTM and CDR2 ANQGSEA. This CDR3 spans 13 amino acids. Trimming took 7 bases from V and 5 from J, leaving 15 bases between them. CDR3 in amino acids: CSDRVSLHNEQFF. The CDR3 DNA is TGCAGCGACAGGGTATCCTTACACAATGAGCAGTTCTTC.

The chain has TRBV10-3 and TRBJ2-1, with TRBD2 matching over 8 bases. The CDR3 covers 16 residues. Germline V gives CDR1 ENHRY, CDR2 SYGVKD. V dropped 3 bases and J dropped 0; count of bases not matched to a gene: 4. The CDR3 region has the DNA TGTGCCATCAGTGACCCGAGCGGGGGCTCCTACAATGAGCAGTTCTTC. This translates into CAISDPSGGSYNEQFF.

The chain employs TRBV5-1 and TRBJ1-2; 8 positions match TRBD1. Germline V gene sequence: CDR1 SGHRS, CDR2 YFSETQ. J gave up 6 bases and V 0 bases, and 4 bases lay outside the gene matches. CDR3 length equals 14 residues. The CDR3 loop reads CASSLDPGGDGYTF. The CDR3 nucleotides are TGCGCCAGCAGCTTGGATCCAGGGGGCGATGGCTACACCTTC.

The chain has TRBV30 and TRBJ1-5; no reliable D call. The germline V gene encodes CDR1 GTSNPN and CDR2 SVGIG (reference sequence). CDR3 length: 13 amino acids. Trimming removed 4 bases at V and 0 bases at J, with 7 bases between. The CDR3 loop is CAWNYYSNQPQHF. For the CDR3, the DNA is TGTGCCTGGAATTACTATAGCAATCAGCCCCAGCATTTT.

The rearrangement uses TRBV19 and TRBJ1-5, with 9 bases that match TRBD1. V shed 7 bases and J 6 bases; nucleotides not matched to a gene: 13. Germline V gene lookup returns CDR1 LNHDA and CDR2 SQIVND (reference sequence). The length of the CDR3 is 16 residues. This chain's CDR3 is CASTRRGQGTTQPQHF. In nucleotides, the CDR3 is TGTGCCAGTACCCGACGCGGACAGGGGACAACTCAGCCCCAGCATTTT.

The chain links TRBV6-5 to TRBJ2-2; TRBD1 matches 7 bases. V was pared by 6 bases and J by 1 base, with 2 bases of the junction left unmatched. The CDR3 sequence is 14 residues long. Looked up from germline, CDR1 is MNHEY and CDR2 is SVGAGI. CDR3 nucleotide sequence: TGTGCCAGCAGACGACAGGGGAACACCGGGGAGCTGTTTTTT. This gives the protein CASRRQGNTGELFF.

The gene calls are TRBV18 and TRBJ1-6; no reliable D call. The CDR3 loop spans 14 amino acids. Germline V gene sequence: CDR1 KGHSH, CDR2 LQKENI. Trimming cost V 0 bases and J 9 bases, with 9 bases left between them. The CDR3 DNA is TGTGCCAGCTCACCACCTGGAGCCGGTTCACCCCTCCACTTT. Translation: CASSPPGAGSPLHF.

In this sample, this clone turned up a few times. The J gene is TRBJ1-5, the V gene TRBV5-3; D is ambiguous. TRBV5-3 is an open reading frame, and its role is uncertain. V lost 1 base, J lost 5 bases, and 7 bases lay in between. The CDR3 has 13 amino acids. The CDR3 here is CARSLQSDQPQHF. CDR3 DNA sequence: TGTGCCAGAAGCTTGCAAAGCGATCAGCCCCAGCATTTT.

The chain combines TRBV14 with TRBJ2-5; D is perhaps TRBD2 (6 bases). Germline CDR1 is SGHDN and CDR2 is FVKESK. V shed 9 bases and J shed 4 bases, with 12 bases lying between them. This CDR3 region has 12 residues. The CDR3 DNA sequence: TGTGCCAGTGCTTGGGGGGTAGAGACCCAGTACTTC. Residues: CASAWGVETQYF. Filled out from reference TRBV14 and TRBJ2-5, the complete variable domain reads EAGVTQFPSHSVIEKGQTVTLRCDPISGHDNLYWYRRVMGKEIKFLLHFVKESKQDESGMPNNRFLAERTGGTYSTLKVQPAELEDSGVYFCASAWGVETQYFGPGTRLLVL.

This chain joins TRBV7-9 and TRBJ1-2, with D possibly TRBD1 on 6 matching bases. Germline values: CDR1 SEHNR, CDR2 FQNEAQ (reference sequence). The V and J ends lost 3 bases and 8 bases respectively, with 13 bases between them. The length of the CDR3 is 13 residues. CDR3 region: CASSFQGGWGYTF. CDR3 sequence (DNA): TGTGCCAGCAGCTTTCAAGGGGGTTGGGGCTACACCTTC.

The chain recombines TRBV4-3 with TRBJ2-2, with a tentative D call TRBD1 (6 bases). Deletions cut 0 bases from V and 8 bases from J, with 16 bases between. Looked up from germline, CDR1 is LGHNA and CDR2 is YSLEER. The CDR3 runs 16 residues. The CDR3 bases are TGCGCCAGCAGCCAAGATTCGGCAGGGGTGACGGGGGAGCTGTTTTTT. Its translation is CASSQDSAGVTGELFF.

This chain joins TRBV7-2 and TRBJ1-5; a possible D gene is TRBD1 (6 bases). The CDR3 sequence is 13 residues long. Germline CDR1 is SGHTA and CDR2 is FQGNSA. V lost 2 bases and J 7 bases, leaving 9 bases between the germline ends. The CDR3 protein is CASSLWTDQPQHF. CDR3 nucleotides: TGTGCCAGCAGCTTATGGACAGACCAGCCCCAGCATTTT.

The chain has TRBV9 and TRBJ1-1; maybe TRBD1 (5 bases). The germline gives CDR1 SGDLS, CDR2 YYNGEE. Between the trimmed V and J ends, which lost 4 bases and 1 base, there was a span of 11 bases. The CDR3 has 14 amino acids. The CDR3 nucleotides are TGTGCCAGCAGCCCCCTGGGGGGGAACACTGAAGCTTTCTTT. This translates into CASSPLGGNTEAFF.

The CDR3 spells CASSKGRWGQVNEKLFF. CDR3 in DNA: TGTGCCAGTAGTAAAGGCCGCTGGGGACAGGTTAATGAAAAACTGTTTTTT. The chain employs TRBV19 and TRBJ1-4, with 8 bases fitting TRBD1. Per germline, CDR1 LNHDA and CDR2 SQIVND (reference sequence). J was trimmed by 4 bases and V by 4 bases; bases with no gene match: 11. This CDR3 has 17 residues.

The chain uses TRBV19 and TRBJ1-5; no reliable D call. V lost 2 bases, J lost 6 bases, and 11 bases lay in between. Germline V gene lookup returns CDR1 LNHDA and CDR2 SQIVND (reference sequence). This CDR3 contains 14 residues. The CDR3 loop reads CASSITPNSQPQHF. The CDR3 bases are TGTGCCAGTAGTATAACACCGAACAGTCAGCCCCAGCATTTT.

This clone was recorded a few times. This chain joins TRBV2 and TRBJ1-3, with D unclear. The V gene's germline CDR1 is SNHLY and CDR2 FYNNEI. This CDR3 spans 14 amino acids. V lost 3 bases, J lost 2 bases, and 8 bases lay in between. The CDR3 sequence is CASSERRAGNTIYF. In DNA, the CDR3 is TGTGCCAGCAGTGAGAGGAGAGCTGGAAACACCATATATTTT.

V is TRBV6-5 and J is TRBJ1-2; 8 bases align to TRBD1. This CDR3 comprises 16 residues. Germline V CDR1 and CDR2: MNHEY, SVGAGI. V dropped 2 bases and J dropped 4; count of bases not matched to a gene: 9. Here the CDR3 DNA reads TGTGCCAGCAGTTACCGCGGACAGGGTCCCCTCTATGGCTACACCTTC. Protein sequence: CASSYRGQGPLYGYTF.

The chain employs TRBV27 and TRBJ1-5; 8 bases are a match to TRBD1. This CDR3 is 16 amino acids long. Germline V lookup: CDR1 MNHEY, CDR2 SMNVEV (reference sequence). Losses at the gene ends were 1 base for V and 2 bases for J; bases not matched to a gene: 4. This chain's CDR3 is CASSLFTGGGNQPQHF. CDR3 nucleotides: TGTGCCAGCAGTTTATTCACAGGGGGAGGCAATCAGCCCCAGCATTTT.